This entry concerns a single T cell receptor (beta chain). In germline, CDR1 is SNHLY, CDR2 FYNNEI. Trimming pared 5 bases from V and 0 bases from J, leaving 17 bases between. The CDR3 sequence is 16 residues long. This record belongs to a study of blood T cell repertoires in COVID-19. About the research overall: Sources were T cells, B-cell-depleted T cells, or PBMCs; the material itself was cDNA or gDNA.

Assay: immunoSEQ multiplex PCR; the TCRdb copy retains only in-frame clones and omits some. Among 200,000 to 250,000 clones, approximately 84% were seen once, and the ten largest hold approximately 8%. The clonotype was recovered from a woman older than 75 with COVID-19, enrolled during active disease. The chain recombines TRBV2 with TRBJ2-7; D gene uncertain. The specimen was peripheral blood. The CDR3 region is CASSYRLPRSSYEQYF. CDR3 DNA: TGTGCCAGCAGTTACCGACTCCCCCGTAGCTCCTACGAGCAGTACTTC.